This T cell receptor beta chain was profiled in a study of blood T cells in healthy people across ages. Study-wide results and caveats: The long-lived group displayed more naive CD4+ cells, plus higher diversity, than the aged donors did.

This clonotype was found many times. Its target is not known. This CDR3 comprises 13 residues. Germline CDR1 reads SEHNR; CDR2 reads FQNEAQ (reference sequence). Trimming left V 5 bases short and J 7 bases short, with 15 bases between. Sample-barcoded 5' priming and a J-beta primer mix drove a second PCR of 7 to 11 cycles. Via MiXCR, TCRdb re-called the 5' RACE reads, giving one row per CDR3 protein. The sample holds roughly 1,500,000 distinct CDR3 sequences, 30% to 35% seen once. The chain is built from TRBV7-9 and TRBJ2-7; D possibly corresponds to TRBD2 (5 bases). This TCR derives from a woman aged 25 to 39 in good health. Sequencing used blood. The CDR3 sequence: CASSTSPRREQYF. The CDR3 DNA is TGTGCCAGCAGCACTAGTCCTCGGCGAGAGCAGTACTTC.